This T cell receptor beta chain was observed in a study of blood T cells in healthy people across ages. Regarding the study as a whole: Across samples, TCR beta diversity tracked strongly with naive T cell percentage. Investigators treated diversity estimates from one million T cells as underestimates.

Through a sample-barcoded 5' primer and a J-beta primer mix, a second PCR was run for about 6 to 12 cycles. The template-switch adaptor was a 5' adaptor with 12 random nucleotides. It tagged each cDNA molecule. TCRdb reprocessed the 5' RACE reads with MiXCR, giving one entry per CDR3 protein. The table lists roughly 1.5 million distinct CDR3 sequences, under 55% of them singletons. Extractions gave at least 6 micrograms of total RNA per sample. V was trimmed by 0 bases and J by 0 bases, leaving 13 bases between them. The germline V gene has CDR1 SGHRS and CDR2 YFSETQ. The CDR3 is made up of 17 amino acids. This clonotype appeared a few times. Its antigen remains unidentified.

Sequences were obtained from blood. The rearrangement links TRBV5-1 to TRBJ2-4, with a weak D call TRBD2 (6 bases). The clonotype was recovered from a young woman in good health. The CDR3 here is CASSLVSSGLAKNIQYF. CDR3 DNA: TGCGCCAGCAGCTTGGTTAGTAGCGGCCTAGCCAAAAACATTCAGTACTTC.